This T cell receptor (beta chain) was sequenced during a study of CD8+ T cells in alopecia areata (dated by TCRdb to the late 2010s). In terms of the full investigation: The treated patients took part in an open-label pilot trial in which moderate-to-severe alopecia areata was treated with oral tofacitinib at 5 to 10 mg twice daily. Scalp clonality was compared across normal scalp (n=4), patchy alopecia areata scalp (n=8), and alopecia totalis/universalis scalp (n=8). Biopsies were taken from tofacitinib-treated patients at baseline and at 4 and 24 weeks of treatment, and a later scalp biopsy was taken in several of the tofacitinib-treated patients. In humans, TCRbeta sequencing was performed on scalp tissue and on sorted CD4+ and CD8+ peripheral blood T cells from healthy controls and from patients with patchy or totalis/universalis alopecia areata. In treated patients, disease severity was measured using the SALT score, which gives the percentage of scalp surface area affected. TCRbeta CDR3 regions were amplified by immunoSEQ multiplex PCR using 35 Vbeta forward and 13 Jbeta reverse primers. Tofacitinib was administered for 6 to 18 months, and 6 months of follow-up off drug were then conducted to assess delayed response and recurrence. The RNA source kit depended on sample type: the PAXgene miRNA kit for fixed scalp, the miRNeasy kit for PBMCs, and the RNeasy kit for mouse skin. To study T cell clonal expansion in alopecia areata, the researchers applied high-throughput TCRbeta sequencing to both the C3H/HeJ mouse model and human patients. Beyond this particular receptor, the publication reports: During tofacitinib treatment, many expanded lesional clones stuck around in both scalp and blood, and this persistence may partly explain why relapse happens after treatment is stopped. Because the treated cohort was small and included a single nonresponder, larger studies are needed to assess links between baseline CD8+ expansion and response. Shared TCR sequences between patients were less evident than in mice, which may be partly attributable to HLA diversity in the patient population. Scalp TCR repertoire analysis is complicated because resident alphabeta T cells in normal human skin are also sequenced, whereas mouse skin is dominated by gammadelta T cells. Tofacitinib significantly decreased scalp clonality and the number of expanded CD8+ clones among the top 100 scalp clones. Compared with normal scalp, lesional scalp had higher clonality and more expanded CD8+ clones, particularly in alopecia totalis/universalis, a pattern that suggests antigenic drive.

Remarks on this clone: Its specific antigen is unknown. No per-base quality is available; no much larger clone lies one base away. Additional DNA sequences in this sample encode the identical CDR3.

CDR1 and CDR2 were assigned from the germline V gene (reference sequence) as GTSNPN and SVGIG. From the cysteine through the phenylalanine, the CDR3 covers 14 amino acids. Of the read, only the CDR3 DNA is kept; its 42 bases are in frame from base 1. V sheds 0 bases and J sheds 2 bases, leaving 8 bases between their ends. The sample's time point label, decoded: approximately 4 weeks on oral tofacitinib. The treatment or condition label for this specimen denotes: oral pan-JAK inhibitor, 5-10 mg twice daily. From alopecia areata patients, peripheral blood was collected along with lesional scalp punch biopsies. PBMCs were isolated by density centrifugation and stained for CD3, CD4 and CD8, after which CD4+ and CD8+ T cells were sorted on a FACSAria. Receptor libraries were prepared by the immunoSEQ multiplex PCR assay. To provide template for TCR sequencing, every sample had RNA extracted and reverse transcribed into cDNA. First-strand cDNA was synthesized using SuperScript III with a 2:1 mix of oligo-dT and random hexamers. A synthetic immune receptor repertoire was used to measure amplification bias, and any remaining bias was corrected computationally. For the original study's pipeline: After raw reads were preprocessed to remove errors, the CDR3 was defined following IMGT conventions as running from the conserved cysteine to phenylalanine. Clonality was computed as 1 minus the Shannon entropy, with the entropy normalized by log2 of the number of productive unique TCRs. Whether scalp clones were CD4 or CD8 was inferred by matching scalp TCRbeta sequences against CD4 and CD8 repertoires sorted from blood. Entries here come from immuneACCESS through TCRdb and include only in-frame sequences with V and J called. Some clones fail to appear in such tables; in the studies checked, an unresolved V gene covers under half of the shortfall, and the cause of the remainder is unknown. The DNA was the basis for D and trimming; V, J and clone size are from that table. Present in this sample are around 150,000 clones, roughly 65% of which were seen just once. 0.91% of the sample comes from the top ten.

Recombination joined TRBV30 with TRBJ1-5, with the D segment identity uncertain. The sequences come from CD4+ T cells sorted from blood, collected at week 4, from a patient treated with tofacitinib. The sequence was obtained from a human donor with alopecia areata. CDR3 sequence: CAWSVGVGNQPQHF. The nucleotide sequence reads as follows: TGTGCCTGGAGTGTAGGAGTCGGCAATCAGCCCCAGCATTTT.